These 10 T cell receptor beta chains originate from one sample sequenced in a study of cytotoxic CD8 clonotypes in ibrutinib-treated CLL. Method: immunoSEQ multiplex PCR; TCRdb's copy keeps in-frame clones and lacks some. The repertoire holds some 70,000 clones, with 90% as singletons. Source: PBMCs, taken after 12 months of ibrutinib treatment. All receptors come from a human donor with chronic lymphocytic leukemia.

This clone is a singleton in its sample. Germline and junction disagree at one end, which may indicate a read error. The J gene is TRBJ1-1, the V gene TRBV6-5; D is undetermined. Germline CDR1 MNHEY, CDR2 SVGAGI. The CDR3 covers 15 residues. The CDR3 is CASRRRGEVKTEAFF. The CDR3 DNA sequence: TGTGCCAGCAGACGCCGTGGTGAGGTGAAGACTGAAGCTTTCTTT.

This CDR3 reads CASSAGIEGLSQHF. The DNA for the CDR3 is TGTGCCAGCAGTGCCGGGATCGAGGGTCTTTCCCAGCATTTT. V is TRBV28 and J is TRBJ1-5; D is unresolved. The germline V gene has CDR1 MDHEN and CDR2 SYDVKM. The CDR3 totals 14 residues. V dropped 5 bases and J dropped 11 bases, with 19 bases sitting between them.

This clone showed up just a few times. V usage is TRBV27 and J usage is TRBJ1-1; D is unresolved. CDR3 length equals 14 residues. CDR1 is MNHEY and CDR2 is SMNVEV in the germline V gene (reference sequence). V lost 6 bases to trimming and J lost 6 bases, with 17 bases between them. CDR3 region: CASRVAISQPEAFF. The CDR3 DNA sequence: TGTGCCAGCAGGGTCGCGATCTCGCAGCCTGAAGCTTTCTTT.

The V call is TRBV11-3, the J call TRBJ1-5; D not resolved. The CDR3 spans 15 residues. Between the trimmed V and J ends, which lost 1 base and 1 base, there was a span of 8 bases. Germline V gene lookup returns CDR1 SGHNT and CDR2 YENEEA. CDR3 loop: CASSLGRQSNQPQHF. The DNA for the CDR3 is TGTGCCAGCAGCTTAGGAAGGCAGAGCAATCAGCCCCAGCATTTT.

V is TRBV27 and J is TRBJ2-2, with TRBD2 matching 9 bases. The germline CDR1 and CDR2 sequences are MNHEY and SMNVEV (reference sequence). CDR3 length equals 15 residues. V shed 6 bases, J shed 4 bases, and the junction held 6 bases outside the gene matches. Here the CDR3 DNA reads TGTGCCAGCAGCCCGAAGGGACTAGCCACCGGGGAGCTGTTTTTT. Residues: CASSPKGLATGELFF.

The rearrangement uses TRBV7-6 and TRBJ2-2; TRBD1 matches 9 bases. Losses at the gene ends were 3 bases for V and 2 bases for J; bases not matched to a gene: 4. Germline V gene data show CDR1 as SGHVS and CDR2 as FNYEAQ. The CDR3 sequence is 16 residues long. In nucleotides, the CDR3 is TGTGCCAGCAGCTTTGGGACAGGGTTTAACACCGGGGAGCTGTTTTTT. This encodes CASSFGTGFNTGELFF.

J is TRBJ1-2 and V is TRBV5-8; TRBD1 aligns across 11 bases. V lost 4 bases, J lost 5 bases, and 1 base stayed unmatched. Germline V CDR1 and CDR2: SGHTS, YDEGEE. The CDR3 runs 13 residues. This chain's CDR3 is CASSRDRGYGYTF. As DNA, the CDR3 is TGTGCCAGCAGCCGGGACAGGGGGTATGGCTACACCTTC.

The chain carries TRBV21-1 and TRBJ2-7; TRBD2, the D gene given by the table, was not confirmed from the DNA. TRBV21-1 is a pseudogene. The CDR3 is 14 residues long. The CDR3 loop reads CASSPPPGSYEQYF. CDR3 nucleotides: TGTGCCAGCAGCCCCCCCCCGGGCTCCTACGAGCAGTACTTC.

The chain couples TRBV30 to TRBJ2-7; a possible D gene is TRBD1 (5 bases). The length of the CDR3 is 13 residues. V was cut by 1 base and J by 2 bases, with 9 bases left in between. Germline V lookup: CDR1 GTSNPN, CDR2 SVGIG (reference sequence). Written as DNA, the CDR3 is TGTGCCTGGAGTGAAGGGGTAACCTACGAGCAGTACTTC. It codes for CAWSEGVTYEQYF. The complete variable domain, with remaining parts taken from reference TRBV30 and TRBJ2-7, reads SQTIHQWPATLVQPVGSPLSLECTVEGTSNPNLYWYRQAAGRGLQLLFYSVGIGQISSEVPQNLSASRPQDRQFILSSKKLLLSDSGFYLCAWSEGVTYEQYFGPGTRLTVT.

This chain links TRBV28 with TRBJ1-1, with unresolved D. Looked up from germline, CDR1 is MDHEN and CDR2 is SYDVKM. The CDR3 has 11 residues. The V end was cut by 6 bases, the J end by 6 bases, with 8 bases between. The CDR3 sequence is CASRERSEAFF. The CDR3 DNA follows: TGTGCCAGCAGGGAAAGATCTGAAGCTTTCTTT.